A single sample gave rise to the 25 T cell receptor beta chains below, sequenced in a study of T-cell reconstitution after alpha-beta-depleted transplantation in children. Construction of the TCRbeta library involved unique molecular identifiers. A single record per CDR3 protein comes from TCRdb applying MiXCR to the PCR reads. The sample lists tens of thousands of distinct CDR3 sequences; roughly 6% were seen once. The source was PBMCs, mostly from graft donor cells, collected 180 days after TCRalphabeta/CD19-depleted stem cell transplant. These receptors all stem from a male patient between 5 and 17 years old who had a stem cell transplant for acute myeloid leukemia, so the T cells may come from the graft donor.

The gene calls are TRBV20-1 and TRBJ2-1; 13 bases are a match to TRBD2. V lost 5 bases and J lost 2; bases outside the gene matches: 15. CDR1 and CDR2 (germline): DFQATT, SNEGSKA (reference sequence). The CDR3 runs to 19 residues. The CDR3 sequence is CSAPAKNLGLAGTYNEQFF. CDR3 DNA: TGCAGTGCTCCCGCCAAGAATTTGGGACTAGCGGGAACCTACAATGAGCAGTTCTTC.

This clonotype was counted ten times or more. The chain has TRBV11-2 and TRBJ2-5; D remains unclear. Germline V gene lookup returns CDR1 SGHAT and CDR2 FQNNGV. Trimming stripped 4 bases from V and 2 bases from J, with 8 bases between. This CDR3 spans 13 amino acids. The DNA for the CDR3 is TGTGCCAGCAGCTCCGCGAGGCAAGAGACCCAGTACTTC. Translating it yields CASSSARQETQYF.

In its sample, this clonotype was seen a few times. This chain joins TRBV30 and TRBJ2-1, with 12 bases identical to TRBD2. The V gene's germline CDR1 is GTSNPN and CDR2 SVGIG (reference sequence). This CDR3 has 15 amino acids. V lost 4 bases and J lost 9; bases outside the gene matches: 10. CDR3: CAWKLETSGSGEQFF. DNA of the CDR3: TGTGCCTGGAAGTTAGAGACTAGCGGGAGCGGTGAGCAGTTCTTC. Using reference TRBV30 and TRBJ2-1 for the parts outside the CDR3, the full variable domain is SQTIHQWPATLVQPVGSPLSLECTVEGTSNPNLYWYRQAAGRGLQLLFYSVGIGQISSEVPQNLSASRPQDRQFILSSKKLLLSDSGFYLCAWKLETSGSGEQFFGPGTRLTVL.

This clonotype was observed at least ten times. V is TRBV7-2 and J is TRBJ2-7; possibly TRBD2 for D (6 bases). Trimming took 5 bases from V and 5 from J, leaving 19 bases between them. Germline V lookup: CDR1 SGHTA, CDR2 FQGNSA. The CDR3 sequence is 15 residues long. CDR3 loop: CASSQWVAASHEQYF. CDR3 bases: TGTGCCAGCAGCCAGTGGGTAGCGGCTTCCCACGAGCAGTACTTC.

The sample holds many counts of this clonotype. The chain recombines TRBV2 with TRBJ1-5; D uncertain. Trimming removed 2 bases at V and 0 bases at J, with 5 bases between. This CDR3 comprises 14 residues. Germline V CDR1 and CDR2: SNHLY, FYNNEI. CDR3 DNA: TGTGCCAGCAGTGAACACTATAGCAATCAGCCCCAGCATTTT. Amino acids: CASSEHYSNQPQHF.

This clonotype occurred many times. J is TRBJ1-5 and V is TRBV5-1; no reliable D call. The V and J ends lost 0 bases and 8 bases respectively, with 9 bases between them. From germline, CDR1 is SGHRS and CDR2 YFSETQ. The CDR3 has 13 amino acids. The CDR3 loop reads CASSLGPREPQHF. CDR3 bases: TGCGCCAGCAGCTTGGGGCCGCGGGAGCCCCAGCATTTT.

This clonotype was seen ten or more times. The V gene is TRBV27, the J gene TRBJ2-3; D is undetermined. The V end was cut by 4 bases, the J end by 4 bases, with 9 bases between. There are 13 residues in the CDR3. Germline lookup yields CDR1 MNHEY and CDR2 SMNVEV (reference sequence). In nucleotides, the CDR3 is TGTGCCAGCAGTTCCACTTTGCCAGATACGCAGTATTTT. It specifies CASSSTLPDTQYF.

This clonotype ranks as medium-sized. The chain joins TRBV7-8 to TRBJ2-2; 10 bases match TRBD1. CDR3 length: 16 amino acids. The V gene's germline CDR1 is SGHVS and CDR2 FQNEAQ. V lost 5 bases to trimming and J lost 3 bases; unmatched junction nucleotides: 6. CDR3 coding DNA: TGTGCCAGCAGCGGAGACAGGGGGCTGGACACCGGGGAGCTGTTTTTT. Translation: CASSGDRGLDTGELFF.

This clonotype was detected many times. The chain has TRBV28 and TRBJ1-2; unclear D gene. Per the germline V gene, CDR1 is MDHEN and CDR2 is SYDVKM. V was clipped by 4 bases and J by 3 bases, with 15 bases between them. The CDR3 has 15 residues. The DNA of the CDR3 is TGTGCCAGCAGTTCCCCACCCCCGATAGACTATGGCTACACCTTC. Translating gives CASSSPPPIDYGYTF.

This clonotype is labeled medium-sized. The J gene is TRBJ1-1, the V gene TRBV5-1, with 11 bases fitting TRBD1. The CDR3 sequence is 15 residues long. Germline V gene lookup returns CDR1 SGHRS and CDR2 YFSETQ. V shed 4 bases, J shed 3 bases, and the junction held 5 bases outside the gene matches. Written as DNA, the CDR3 is TGCGCCAGCAGCCCTGGGACAGGGGGGGACACTGAAGCTTTCTTT. It specifies CASSPGTGGDTEAFF.

There are a few counts of this clonotype. This chain connects TRBV24-1 to TRBJ2-7; D unresolved. The CDR3 runs 12 residues. The V end lost 4 bases, the J end lost 5 bases, and 8 bases lay between the germline ends. Looked up from germline, CDR1 is KGHDR and CDR2 is SFDVKD. The CDR3 DNA follows: TGTGCCACCAGTGACCCCAGGAACGAGCAGTACTTC. It encodes CATSDPRNEQYF.

This clonotype was seen many times. This chain connects TRBV9 to TRBJ1-1; D ambiguous. Trimming stripped 3 bases from V and 2 bases from J, with 14 bases between. CDR3 length: 15 residues. CDR1 and CDR2 from the germline V gene are SGDLS and YYNGEE. The CDR3 reads CASSGTPGINTEAFF. CDR3 nucleotides: TGTGCCAGCAGCGGAACCCCTGGGATAAACACTGAAGCTTTCTTT.

This clonotype was recorded many times. The chain uses TRBV7-2 and TRBJ1-2; a possible D gene is TRBD1 (5 bases). Trimming took 2 bases from V and 8 from J, leaving 15 bases between them. Germline V gives CDR1 SGHTA, CDR2 FQGNSA. The CDR3 has 14 residues. The CDR3, as DNA: TGTGCCAGCAGCTTAATCGCGGGGGGTGACGGCTACACCTTC. Its protein product is CASSLIAGGDGYTF.

This clonotype was counted only a few times. V is TRBV6-2 or TRBV6-3 and J is TRBJ2-1; maybe TRBD2 (5 bases). V lost 5 bases to trimming and J lost 6 bases, with 11 bases between them. This CDR3 is 13 amino acids long. Per germline, CDR1 MNHEY and CDR2 SVGEGT. CDR3 region: CASSRAGRNEQFF. Here the CDR3 DNA reads TGTGCCAGCAGTCGCGCGGGCCGCAATGAGCAGTTCTTC.

This clonotype was counted many times. The gene calls are TRBV6-5 and TRBJ1-5; TRBD1 might be the D (5 bases). The V end was cut by 0 bases, the J end by 5 bases, with 14 bases between. The length of the CDR3 is 16 residues. Germline CDR1 is MNHEY and CDR2 is SVGAGI. The CDR3 coding sequence is TGTGCCAGCAGTTACTCGATGGGGGGAGCGGATCAGCCCCAGCATTTT. This translates into CASSYSMGGADQPQHF.

This clonotype appeared many times. J is TRBJ2-7 and V is TRBV20-1; weak D call: TRBD2 (6 bases). The CDR3 consists of 12 residues. Germline-derived CDR1 and CDR2 are DFQATT and SNEGSKA (reference sequence). In DNA form, the CDR3 reads TGCTCCGTTGGTCTGGGGGGCTACGAGCAGTACTTC. Translated, it gives CSVGLGGYEQYF.

This clonotype was found many times. The chain uses TRBV6-5 and TRBJ1-5; TRBD1 agrees at 9 bases. This CDR3 has 14 amino acids. Trimming removed 6 bases from V and 4 bases from J; junction bases left unmatched: 4. Looked up from germline, CDR1 is MNHEY and CDR2 is SVGAGI. The DNA for the CDR3 is TGTGCCAGCAGACCGACAGGGGGTAATCAGCCCCAGCATTTT. Protein sequence: CASRPTGGNQPQHF.

This clonotype has at least ten counts. The rearrangement links TRBV7-2 to TRBJ2-7, with TRBD1 as a possible D gene (5 bases). This CDR3 spans 14 amino acids. Germline V gene sequence: CDR1 SGHTA, CDR2 FQGNSA. V lost 2 bases and J lost 5, with 13 bases in between. The CDR3 is CASSLRQMVHEQYF. CDR3 DNA: TGTGCCAGCAGCTTAAGACAGATGGTACACGAGCAGTACTTC.

The sample holds many counts of this clonotype. The chain carries TRBV7-2 and TRBJ2-5; D may be TRBD2 (5 bases). From germline, CDR1 is SGHTA and CDR2 FQGNSA. The CDR3 totals 13 residues. The V end was cut by 3 bases, the J end by 2 bases, with 7 bases between. The CDR3, as DNA: TGTGCCAGCAGCTTCTCGGGGCAAGAGACCCAGTACTTC. It yields the protein CASSFSGQETQYF. The full variable domain, rest sourced from reference TRBV7-2 and TRBJ2-5, is GAGVSQSPSNKVTEKGKDVELRCDPISGHTALYWYRQSLGQGLEFLIYFQGNSAPDKSGLPSDRFSAERTGGSVSTLTIQRTQQEDSAVYLCASSFSGQETQYFGPGTRLLVL.

This clonotype has at least ten counts. The J gene is TRBJ2-3, the V gene TRBV15; 11 bases are a match to TRBD1. Germline V CDR1 and CDR2: LNHNV, YYDKDF (reference sequence). This CDR3 has 14 amino acids. Trimming removed 9 bases from V and 6 bases from J; junction bases left unmatched: 8. CDR3 coding DNA: TGTGCCACAAGGACAGGGGGCAGGTGGGATACGCAGTATTTT. It is translated as CATRTGGRWDTQYF.

J is TRBJ2-1 and V is TRBV19, with D unresolved. CDR1 LNHDA and CDR2 SQIVND come from the germline V gene (reference sequence). There are 13 residues in the CDR3. The V end was cut by 7 bases, the J end by 6 bases, with 13 bases between. The CDR3 sequence is CASTRVIGNEQFF. In DNA form, the CDR3 reads TGTGCCAGTACCCGGGTTATAGGCAATGAGCAGTTCTTC.

This clonotype occurred a few times. The gene calls are TRBV6-2 or TRBV6-3 and TRBJ2-5; D is tentatively TRBD1 or TRBD2 (5 bases each). Germline loops: CDR1 MNHEY, CDR2 SVGEGT. The germline V and J ends were trimmed by 2 bases and 1 base, with 11 bases remaining between them. This CDR3 has 15 residues. The CDR3 reads CASSYQGRIQETQYF. CDR3 bases: TGTGCCAGCAGTTACCAGGGACGGATCCAAGAGACCCAGTACTTC.

This clonotype has at least ten counts. V usage is TRBV20-1 and J usage is TRBJ2-7; 8 bases fit TRBD1. The V gene end was trimmed by 6 bases and the J gene end by 3 bases; junction bases not matched to a gene: 4. CDR3 length: 12 residues. The V gene's germline CDR1 is DFQATT and CDR2 SNEGSKA (reference sequence). The CDR3, as DNA: TGCAGTGCCCGACAGGGGATCTACGAGCAGTACTTC. It translates to CSARQGIYEQYF.

This clonotype is labeled medium-sized. J is TRBJ2-1 and V is TRBV7-2; 8 nucleotides align to TRBD2. The V and J ends lost 5 bases and 6 bases, in that order; junction bases with no gene match: 9. Germline CDR1 is SGHTA and CDR2 is FQGNSA. The CDR3 extends over 15 amino acids. This CDR3 is CASSIFSGKANEQFF. In DNA, the CDR3 is TGTGCCAGCAGCATATTTAGCGGGAAGGCCAATGAGCAGTTCTTC.

Many counts were recorded for this clonotype. The gene calls are TRBV5-1 and TRBJ2-3, with TRBD2 matching over 7 bases. The CDR3 consists of 14 residues. V dropped 0 bases and J dropped 3; count of bases not matched to a gene: 1. The germline gives CDR1 SGHRS, CDR2 YFSETQ. CDR3 region: CASSLGLATDTQYF. The CDR3 DNA follows: TGCGCCAGCAGCTTGGGACTAGCAACAGATACGCAGTATTTT.